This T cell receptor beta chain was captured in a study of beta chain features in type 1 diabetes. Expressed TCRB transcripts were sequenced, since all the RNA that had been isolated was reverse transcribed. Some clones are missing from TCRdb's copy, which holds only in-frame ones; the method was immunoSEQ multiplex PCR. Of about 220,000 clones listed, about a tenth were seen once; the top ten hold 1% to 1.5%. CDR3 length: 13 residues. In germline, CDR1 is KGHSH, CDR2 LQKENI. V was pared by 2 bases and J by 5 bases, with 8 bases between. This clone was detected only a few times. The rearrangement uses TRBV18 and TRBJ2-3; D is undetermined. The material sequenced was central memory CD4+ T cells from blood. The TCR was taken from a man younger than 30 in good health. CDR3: CASSPNDRDTQYF. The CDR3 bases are TGTGCCAGCTCACCAAATGATAGAGATACGCAGTATTTT.